This TCR beta chain is from a study of CXCR3-negative and CXCR3-positive naive CD8 T cells. The TRB libraries of cDNA were built by UMI-labeled 5' RACE. TCRdb reprocessed the 5' RACE reads; each CDR3 protein has one entry and no DNA is given. The data show tens of thousands of distinct CDR3 sequences, and the top ten clones hold 0.62%. This CDR3 is 15 amino acids long. Germline lookup yields CDR1 SGHDN and CDR2 FVKESK. The study, taken as a whole, reports: Hydrophobicity was higher for TRB CDR3s found in CXCR3-positive naive cells than in CXCR3-negative naive cells. Memory CD8+ cells showed much lower diversity, while both naive subsets displayed comparably high diversity.

With regard to this clonotype: Its antigen is not identified.

The clonotype was recovered from a human donor in good health. Some clones in this sample may be carry-over from other donors' samples. Sequencing was carried out using naive CXCR3+ CD8+ T cells from blood. Stated subset: CD45RO-CCR7+CD27+CD95- naive CD8+ T cells expressing CXCR3 (TNR3+). The chain is built from TRBV14 and TRBJ1-1; lacking DNA, the TRBD1 call made by TCRdb goes unchecked. CDR3 region: CASSLRQGMNTEAFF. Supplemented by reference TRBV14 and TRBJ1-1, the full variable domain reads EAGVTQFPSHSVIEKGQTVTLRCDPISGHDNLYWYRRVMGKEIKFLLHFVKESKQDESGMPNNRFLAERTGGTYSTLKVQPAELEDSGVYFCASSLRQGMNTEAFFGQGTRLTVV.